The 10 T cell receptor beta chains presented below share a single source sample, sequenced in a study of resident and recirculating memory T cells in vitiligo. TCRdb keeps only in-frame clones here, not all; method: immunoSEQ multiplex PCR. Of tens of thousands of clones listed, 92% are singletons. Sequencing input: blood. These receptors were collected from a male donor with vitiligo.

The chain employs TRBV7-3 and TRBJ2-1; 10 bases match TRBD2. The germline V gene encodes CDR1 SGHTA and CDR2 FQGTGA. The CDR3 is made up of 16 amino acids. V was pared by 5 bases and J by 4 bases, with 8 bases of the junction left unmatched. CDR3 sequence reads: CASSASGSSEYNEQFF. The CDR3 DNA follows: TGTGCCAGCAGCGCTAGCGGGAGTTCTGAATACAATGAGCAGTTCTTC.

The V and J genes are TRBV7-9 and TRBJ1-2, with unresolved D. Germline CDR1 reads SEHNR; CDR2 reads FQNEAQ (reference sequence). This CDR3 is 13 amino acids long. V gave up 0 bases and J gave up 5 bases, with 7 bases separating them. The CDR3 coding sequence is TGTGCCAGCAGCTTAGCCGGGGATTATGGCTACACCTTC. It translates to CASSLAGDYGYTF.

CDR3 residues: CASSLDRFSYTF. As DNA, the CDR3 is TGTGCCAGCAGTTTGGACAGATTTAGCTACACCTTC. V usage is TRBV27 and J usage is TRBJ1-2, with a possible D match to TRBD1 (6 bases). The CDR3 consists of 12 residues. CDR1 is MNHEY, CDR2 SMNVEV, per germline (reference sequence). V was trimmed by 3 bases and J by 9 bases, leaving 11 bases between them.

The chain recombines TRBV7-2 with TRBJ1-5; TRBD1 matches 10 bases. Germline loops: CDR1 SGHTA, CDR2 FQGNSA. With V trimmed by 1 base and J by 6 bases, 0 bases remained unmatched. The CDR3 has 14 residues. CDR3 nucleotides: TGTGCCAGCAGCTTAGGGGACAGGGGTCAGCCCCAGCATTTT. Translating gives CASSLGDRGQPQHF.

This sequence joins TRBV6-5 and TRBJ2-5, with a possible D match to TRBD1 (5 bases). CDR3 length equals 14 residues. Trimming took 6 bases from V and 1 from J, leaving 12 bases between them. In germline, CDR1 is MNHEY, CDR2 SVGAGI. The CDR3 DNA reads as TGTGCCAGCAGAGGGGCAGGGCGCCAAGAGACCCAGTACTTC. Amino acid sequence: CASRGAGRQETQYF.

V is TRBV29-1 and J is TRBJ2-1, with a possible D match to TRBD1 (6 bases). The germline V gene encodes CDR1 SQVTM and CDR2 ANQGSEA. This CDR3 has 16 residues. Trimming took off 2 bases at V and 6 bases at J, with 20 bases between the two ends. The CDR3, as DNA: TGCAGCGTTGAATGTCGACAGGACCCGGTGGGCAATGAGCAGTTCTTC. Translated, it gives CSVECRQDPVGNEQFF.

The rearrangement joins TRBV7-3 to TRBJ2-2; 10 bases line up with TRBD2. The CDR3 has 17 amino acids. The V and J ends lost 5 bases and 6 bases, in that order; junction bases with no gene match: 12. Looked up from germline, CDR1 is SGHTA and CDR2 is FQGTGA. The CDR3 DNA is TGTGCCAGCAGCCCCCGGGCCCTAGCGGGAGCCGCCGGGGAGCTGTTTTTT. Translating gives CASSPRALAGAAGELFF. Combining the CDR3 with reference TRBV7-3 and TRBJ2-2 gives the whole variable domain GAGVSQTPSNKVTEKGKYVELRCDPISGHTALYWYRQSLGQGPEFLIYFQGTGAADDSGLPNDRFFAVRPEGSVSTLKIQRTERGDSAVYLCASSPRALAGAAGELFFGEGSRLTVL.

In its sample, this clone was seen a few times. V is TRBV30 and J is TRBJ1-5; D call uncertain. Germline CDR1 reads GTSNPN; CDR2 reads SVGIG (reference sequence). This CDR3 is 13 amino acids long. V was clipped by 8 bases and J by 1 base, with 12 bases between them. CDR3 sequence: CATSQYSNQPQHF. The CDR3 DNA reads TGTGCCACCTCCCAGTACAGCAATCAGCCCCAGCATTTT.

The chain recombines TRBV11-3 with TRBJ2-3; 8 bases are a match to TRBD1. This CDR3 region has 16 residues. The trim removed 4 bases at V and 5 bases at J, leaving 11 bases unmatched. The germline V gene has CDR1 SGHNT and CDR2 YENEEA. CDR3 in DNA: TGTGCCAGCAGCTGGGGCACGGGACAGGTCGGAGATACGCAGTATTTT. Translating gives CASSWGTGQVGDTQYF.

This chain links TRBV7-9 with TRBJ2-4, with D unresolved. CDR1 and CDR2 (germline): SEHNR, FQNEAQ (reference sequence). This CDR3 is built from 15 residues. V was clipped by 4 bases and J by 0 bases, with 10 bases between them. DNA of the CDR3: TGTGCCAGCAGCTCCTTTGGCATAGCCAAAAACATTCAGTACTTC. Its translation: CASSSFGIAKNIQYF.